The T cell receptor (beta chain) described here comes from a study of T-cell memory formation after mild COVID-19. The wider study: Largely, the TCR clusters proved donor specific. Study-level results: Pre-infection memory carried some responding clones, suggesting that cross-reactive memory joined. Second-wave clones peaking on day 37 lacked confirmed SARS-CoV-2 specificity.

On this clonotype itself: The antigen is undetermined.

The V and J ends lost 0 bases and 1 base respectively, with 8 bases between them. There are 14 residues in the CDR3. Germline CDR1 reads DFQATT; CDR2 reads SNEGSKA (reference sequence). With constant-segment primers, 5'RACE yielded cDNA libraries of TCR alpha and TCR beta that carried sample barcodes and UMIs. TCRdb re-analysed the 5' RACE reads in MiXCR, keeping a single row per CDR3 protein. The sample holds approximately 260,000 distinct CDR3 sequences, under 20% seen once. This clonotype was obtained from a man between 18 and 29 years old who had mild COVID-19 (a few samples of this study predate the infection). Cell type and time point are not known. The J gene is TRBJ2-3, the V gene TRBV20-1; possibly TRBD1 for D (5 bases). Sequencing was done on a sample of PBMCs or a T cell subset sorted from them (not recorded which). CDR3 sequence (DNA): TGCAGTGCTAGAGAAGAGACAGGCACAGATACGCAGTATTTT. Amino acids: CSAREETGTDTQYF.